A single T cell receptor (beta chain) is shown here with its context. This sample is drawn from a study of T cells in Graves' hyperthyroidism and ophthalmopathy. Trimming removed 3 bases from V and 0 bases from J, with 11 bases in between. Germline V gene data show CDR1 as MDHEN and CDR2 as SYDVKM. The CDR3 covers 15 residues. From RNA transcripts, TCR beta CDR3 regions were amplified. Primed by the HTBI set, a first-round RT-PCR was run on the TCR CDR3. TCRdb analysed the multiplex PCR reads with MiXCR anew, one entry per CDR3 protein. The sample consists of under 600,000 distinct CDR3 sequences, 16% of them appearing once.

Material: blood. This sequence was found in a woman between 35 and 50 years old with Graves' ophthalmopathy. This chain uses TRBV28 with TRBJ1-1; D not certain. Here the CDR3 reads CASSLEGRVNTEAFF. As DNA, the CDR3 is TGTGCCAGCAGTTTGGAGGGCCGGGTGAACACTGAAGCTTTCTTT.